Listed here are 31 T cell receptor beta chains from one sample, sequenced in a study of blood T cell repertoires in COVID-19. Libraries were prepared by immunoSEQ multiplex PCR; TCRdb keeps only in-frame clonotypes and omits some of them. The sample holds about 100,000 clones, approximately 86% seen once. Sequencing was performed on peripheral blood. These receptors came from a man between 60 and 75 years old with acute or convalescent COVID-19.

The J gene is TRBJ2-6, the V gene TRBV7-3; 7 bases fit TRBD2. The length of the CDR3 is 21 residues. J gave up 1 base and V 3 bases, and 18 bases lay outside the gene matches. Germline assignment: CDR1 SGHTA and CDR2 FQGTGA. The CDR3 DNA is TGTGCCAGCAGCTTCCCGTCAGGGAGCGTGGGGCGGGAGTCTGGGGCCAACGTCCTGACTTTC. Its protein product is CASSFPSGSVGRESGANVLTF.

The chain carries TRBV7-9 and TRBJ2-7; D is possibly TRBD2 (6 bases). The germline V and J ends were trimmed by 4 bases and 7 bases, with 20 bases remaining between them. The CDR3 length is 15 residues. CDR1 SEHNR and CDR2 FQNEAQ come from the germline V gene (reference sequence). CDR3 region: CASSYNAGSLREQYF. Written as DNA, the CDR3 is TGTGCCAGCAGCTACAACGCCGGGAGCTTACGTGAGCAGTACTTC.

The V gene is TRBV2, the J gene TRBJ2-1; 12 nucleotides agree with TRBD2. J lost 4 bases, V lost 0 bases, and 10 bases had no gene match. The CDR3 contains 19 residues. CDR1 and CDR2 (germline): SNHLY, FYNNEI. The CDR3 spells CASSEARRLAGVGYNEQFF. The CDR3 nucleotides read TGTGCCAGCAGTGAAGCGCGTAGACTAGCGGGAGTCGGGTACAATGAGCAGTTCTTC.

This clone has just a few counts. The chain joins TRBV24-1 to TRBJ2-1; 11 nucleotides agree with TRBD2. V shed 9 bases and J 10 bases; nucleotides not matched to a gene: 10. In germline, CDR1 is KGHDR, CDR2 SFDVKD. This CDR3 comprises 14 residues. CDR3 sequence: CATQGTSGSGEQFF. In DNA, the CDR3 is TGTGCCACCCAGGGGACTAGCGGTTCTGGGGAGCAGTTCTTC.

CDR3 in DNA: TGTGCCAGCAGACATGACAGGGAGGCCCAGCCCCAGCATTTT. Its protein is CASRHDREAQPQHF. V usage is TRBV6-5 and J usage is TRBJ1-5; the match to TRBD1 covers 7 bases. The V and J ends lost 6 bases and 7 bases, in that order; junction bases with no gene match: 9. Germline V gene sequence: CDR1 MNHEY, CDR2 SVGAGI. This CDR3 has 14 residues.

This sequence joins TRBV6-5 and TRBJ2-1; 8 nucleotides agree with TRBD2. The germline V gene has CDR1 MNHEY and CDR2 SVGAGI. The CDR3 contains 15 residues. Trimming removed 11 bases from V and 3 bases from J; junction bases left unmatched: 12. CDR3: CAAGGVERSYNEQFF. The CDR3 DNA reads TGTGCCGCGGGGGGAGTCGAACGGAGCTACAATGAGCAGTTCTTC.

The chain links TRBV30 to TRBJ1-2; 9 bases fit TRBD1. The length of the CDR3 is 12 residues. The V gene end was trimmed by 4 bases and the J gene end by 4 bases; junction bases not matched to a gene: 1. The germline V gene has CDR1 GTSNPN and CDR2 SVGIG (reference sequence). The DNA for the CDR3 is TGTGCCTGGATGGACAGGGGCTATGGCTACACCTTC. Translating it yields CAWMDRGYGYTF.

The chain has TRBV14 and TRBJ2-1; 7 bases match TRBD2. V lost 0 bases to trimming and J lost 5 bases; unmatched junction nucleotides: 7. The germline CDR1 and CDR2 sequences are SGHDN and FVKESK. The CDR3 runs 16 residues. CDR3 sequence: CASSQEGGRAHNEQFF. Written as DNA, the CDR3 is TGTGCCAGCAGCCAAGAAGGTGGGAGGGCCCACAATGAGCAGTTCTTC.

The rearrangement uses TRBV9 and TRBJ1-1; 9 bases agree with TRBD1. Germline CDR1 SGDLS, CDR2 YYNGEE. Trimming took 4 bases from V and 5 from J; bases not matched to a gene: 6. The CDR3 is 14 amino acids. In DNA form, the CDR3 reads TGTGCCAGCAGCTGGGACAGGGAGGGGACTGAAGCTTTCTTT. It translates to CASSWDREGTEAFF.

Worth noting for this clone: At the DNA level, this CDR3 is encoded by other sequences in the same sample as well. The CDR3 DNA is TGCGCCAGCAGCTTGGGCCAGGGCGATGGCTACACCTTC. Its translation: CASSLGQGDGYTF. The chain combines TRBV5-1 with TRBJ1-2; a weak D match, TRBD1 (5 bases). CDR1 SGHRS and CDR2 YFSETQ come from the germline V gene. Trimming left V 0 bases short and J 6 bases short, with 9 bases between. This CDR3 spans 13 amino acids.

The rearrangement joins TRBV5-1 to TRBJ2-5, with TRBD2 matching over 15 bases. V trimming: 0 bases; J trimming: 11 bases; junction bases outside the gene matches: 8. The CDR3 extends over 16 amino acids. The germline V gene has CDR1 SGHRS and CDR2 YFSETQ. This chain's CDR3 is CASSLGTSGRAGEQYF. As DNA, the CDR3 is TGCGCCAGCAGCTTGGGGACTAGCGGGAGGGCAGGGGAGCAGTACTTC.

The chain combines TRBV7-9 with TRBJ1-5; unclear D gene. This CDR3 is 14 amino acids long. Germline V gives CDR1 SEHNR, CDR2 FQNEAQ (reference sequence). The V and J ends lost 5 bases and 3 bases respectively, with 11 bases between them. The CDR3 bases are TGTGCCAGCAGCCCTTGGAGGACCAATCAGCCCCAGCATTTT. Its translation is CASSPWRTNQPQHF. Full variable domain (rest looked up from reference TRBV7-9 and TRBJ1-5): DTGVSQNPRHKITKRGQNVTFRCDPISEHNRLYWYRQTLGQGPEFLTYFQNEAQLEKSRLLSDRFSAERPKGSFSTLEIQRTEQGDSAMYLCASSPWRTNQPQHFGDGTRLSIL.

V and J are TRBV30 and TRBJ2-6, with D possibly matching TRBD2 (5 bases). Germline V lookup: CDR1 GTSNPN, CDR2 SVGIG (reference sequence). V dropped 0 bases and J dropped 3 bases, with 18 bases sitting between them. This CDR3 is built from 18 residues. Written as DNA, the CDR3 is TGTGCCTGGAGTGTTGAGAGGGTATTTGTTGGTGGGGCCAACGTCCTGACTTTC. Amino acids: CAWSVERVFVGGANVLTF.

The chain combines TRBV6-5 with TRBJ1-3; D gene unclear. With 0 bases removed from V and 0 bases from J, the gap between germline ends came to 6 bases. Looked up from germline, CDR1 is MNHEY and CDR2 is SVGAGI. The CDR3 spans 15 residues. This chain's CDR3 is CASSYSVSSGNTIYF. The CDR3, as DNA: TGTGCCAGCAGTTACTCGGTTAGCTCTGGAAACACCATATATTTT.

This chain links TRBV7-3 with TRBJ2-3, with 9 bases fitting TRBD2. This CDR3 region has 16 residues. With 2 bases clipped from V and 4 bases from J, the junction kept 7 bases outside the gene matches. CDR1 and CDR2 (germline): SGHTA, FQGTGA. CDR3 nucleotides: TGTGCCAGCAGCTTATTAGCGGGAGTAGGCGCAGATACGCAGTATTTT. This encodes CASSLLAGVGADTQYF.

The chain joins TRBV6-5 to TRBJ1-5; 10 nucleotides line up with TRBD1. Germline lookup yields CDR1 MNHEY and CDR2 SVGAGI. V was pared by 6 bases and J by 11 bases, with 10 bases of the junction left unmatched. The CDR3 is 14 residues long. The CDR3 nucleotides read TGTGCCAGCAGCCAAAGGGACAGGGGCGCGTCCCAGCATTTT. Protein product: CASSQRDRGASQHF.

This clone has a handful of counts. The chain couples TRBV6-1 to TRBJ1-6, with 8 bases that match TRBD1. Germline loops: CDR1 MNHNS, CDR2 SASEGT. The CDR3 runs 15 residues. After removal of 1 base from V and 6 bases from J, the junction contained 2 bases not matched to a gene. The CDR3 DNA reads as TGTGCCAGCAGTGAAGGGACAGGGCCTAATTCACCCCTCCACTTT. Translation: CASSEGTGPNSPLHF.

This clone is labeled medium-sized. The CDR3, as DNA: TGTGCCAGCAGATCGCTGACAGGTTTTGATTCACCCCTCCACTTT. The encoded protein is CASRSLTGFDSPLHF. V gene TRBV7-2 combines with J gene TRBJ1-6, with TRBD1 as a possible D gene (6 bases). Looked up from germline, CDR1 is SGHTA and CDR2 is FQGNSA. V was shortened by 6 bases and J by 8 bases, with 17 bases between the two germline ends. The CDR3 is 15 residues long.

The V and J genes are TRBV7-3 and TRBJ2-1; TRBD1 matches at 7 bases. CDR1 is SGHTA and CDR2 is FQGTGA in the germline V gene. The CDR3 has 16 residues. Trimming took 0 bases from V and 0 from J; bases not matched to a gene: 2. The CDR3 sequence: CASSLTWTGSYNEQFF. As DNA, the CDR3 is TGTGCCAGCAGCTTAACTTGGACAGGCTCCTACAATGAGCAGTTCTTC. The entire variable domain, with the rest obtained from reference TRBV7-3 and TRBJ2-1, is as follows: GAGVSQTPSNKVTEKGKYVELRCDPISGHTALYWYRQSLGQGPEFLIYFQGTGAADDSGLPNDRFFAVRPEGSVSTLKIQRTERGDSAVYLCASSLTWTGSYNEQFFGPGTRLTVL.

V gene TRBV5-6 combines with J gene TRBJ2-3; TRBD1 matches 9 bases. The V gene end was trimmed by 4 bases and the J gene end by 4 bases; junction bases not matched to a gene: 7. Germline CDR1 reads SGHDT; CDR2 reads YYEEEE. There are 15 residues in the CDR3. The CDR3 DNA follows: TGTGCCAGCAGCGTTACGGGACAGGGATCAGATACGCAGTATTTT. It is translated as CASSVTGQGSDTQYF.

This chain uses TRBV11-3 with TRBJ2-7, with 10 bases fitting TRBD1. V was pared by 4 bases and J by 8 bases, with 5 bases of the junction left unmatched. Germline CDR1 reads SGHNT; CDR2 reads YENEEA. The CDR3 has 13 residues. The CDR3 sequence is CASSSGTGDQQYF. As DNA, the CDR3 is TGTGCCAGCAGCTCGGGGACAGGGGACCAGCAGTACTTC.

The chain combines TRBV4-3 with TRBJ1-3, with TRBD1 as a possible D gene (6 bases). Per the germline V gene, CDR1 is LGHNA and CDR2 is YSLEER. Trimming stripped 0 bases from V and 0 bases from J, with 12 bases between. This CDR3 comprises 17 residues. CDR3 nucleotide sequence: TGCGCCAGCAGCCAAGACGGGACACTGAGCTCTGGAAACACCATATATTTT. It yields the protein CASSQDGTLSSGNTIYF.

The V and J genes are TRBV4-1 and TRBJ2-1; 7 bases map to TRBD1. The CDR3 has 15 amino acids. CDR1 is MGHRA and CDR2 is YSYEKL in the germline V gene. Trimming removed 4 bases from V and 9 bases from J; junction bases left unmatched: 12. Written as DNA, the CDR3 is TGCGCCAGCAGCCTCGGGACAGCCGCGATTTTTGAGCAGTTCTTC. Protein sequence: CASSLGTAAIFEQFF.

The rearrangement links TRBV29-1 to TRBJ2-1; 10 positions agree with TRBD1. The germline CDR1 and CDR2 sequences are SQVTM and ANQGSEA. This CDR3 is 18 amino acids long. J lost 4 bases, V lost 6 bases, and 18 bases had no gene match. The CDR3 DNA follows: TGCAGCGTGGGGGGGACAGGGGAGATTAGCGGGAAATACAATGAGCAGTTCTTC. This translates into CSVGGTGEISGKYNEQFF.

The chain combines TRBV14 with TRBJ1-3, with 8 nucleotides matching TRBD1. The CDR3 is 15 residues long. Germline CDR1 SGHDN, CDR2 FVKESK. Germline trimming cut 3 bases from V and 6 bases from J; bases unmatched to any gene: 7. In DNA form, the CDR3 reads TGTGCCAGCAGCCACCCACAGGGGGTGGAAAACACCATATATTTT. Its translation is CASSHPQGVENTIYF.

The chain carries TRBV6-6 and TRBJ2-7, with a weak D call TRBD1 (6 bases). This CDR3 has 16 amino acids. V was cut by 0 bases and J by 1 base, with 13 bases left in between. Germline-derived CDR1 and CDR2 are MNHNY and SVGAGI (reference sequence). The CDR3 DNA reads TGTGCCAGCAGTTACTCGAGGGGGACCCTATCCTACGAGCAGTACTTC. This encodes CASSYSRGTLSYEQYF.

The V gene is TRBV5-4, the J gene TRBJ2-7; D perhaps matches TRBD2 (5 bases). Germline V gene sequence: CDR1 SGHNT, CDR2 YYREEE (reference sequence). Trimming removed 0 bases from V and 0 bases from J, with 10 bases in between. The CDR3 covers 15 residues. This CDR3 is CASSLATTSSYEQYF. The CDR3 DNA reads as TGTGCCAGCAGCTTGGCGACTACTAGCTCCTACGAGCAGTACTTC.

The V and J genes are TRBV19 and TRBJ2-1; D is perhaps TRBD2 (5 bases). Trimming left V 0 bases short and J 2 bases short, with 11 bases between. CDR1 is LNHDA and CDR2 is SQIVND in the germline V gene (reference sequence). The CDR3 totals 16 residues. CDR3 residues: CASSIEAAATYNEQFF. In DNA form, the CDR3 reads TGTGCCAGTAGTATAGAAGCGGCGGCTACCTACAATGAGCAGTTCTTC. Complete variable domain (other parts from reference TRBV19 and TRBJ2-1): DGGITQSPKYLFRKEGQNVTLSCEQNLNHDAMYWYRQDPGQGLRLIYYSQIVNDFQKGDIAEGYSVSREKKESFPLTVTSAQKNPTAFYLCASSIEAAATYNEQFFGPGTRLTVL.

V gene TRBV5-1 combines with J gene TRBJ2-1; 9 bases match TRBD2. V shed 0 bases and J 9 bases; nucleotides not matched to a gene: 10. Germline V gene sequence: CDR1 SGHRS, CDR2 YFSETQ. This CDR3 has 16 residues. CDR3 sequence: CASSLARGRVRTEQFF. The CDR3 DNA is TGCGCCAGCAGCTTGGCCCGCGGGAGGGTCCGCACTGAGCAGTTCTTC.

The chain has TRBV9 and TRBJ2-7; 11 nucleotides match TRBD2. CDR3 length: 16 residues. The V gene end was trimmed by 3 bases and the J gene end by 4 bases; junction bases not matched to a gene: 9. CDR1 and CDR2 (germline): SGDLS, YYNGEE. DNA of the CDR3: TGTGCCAGCAGCGCTGATAGCGGGAGGGCCCGGTACGAGCAGTACTTC. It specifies CASSADSGRARYEQYF.

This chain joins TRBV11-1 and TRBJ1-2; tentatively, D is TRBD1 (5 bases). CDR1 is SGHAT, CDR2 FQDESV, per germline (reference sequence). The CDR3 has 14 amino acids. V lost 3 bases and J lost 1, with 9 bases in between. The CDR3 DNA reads TGTGCCAGCAGCTTGTCAGGGAATAACTATGGCTACACCTTC. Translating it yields CASSLSGNNYGYTF.